This T cell receptor (beta chain) derives from a study of blood T cell repertoires in COVID-19. Overall study: T cells, B-cell-depleted T cells, or PBMCs supplied cDNA or gDNA.

In the authors' methods: Reference gene primer amplification gave nucleated cell count estimates. Generated by immunoSEQ multiplex PCR, the TCRdb table keeps only in-frame clones and is missing some. Clone size and the V and J calls come from that table; the DNA yielded D and trimming. The table records about 330,000 clones, 80% to 90% of them present only once. Ages ranged from about 18 to 90 years, with residence in under 25 US areas. The CDR3 is 15 amino acids. V lost 5 bases to trimming and J lost 1 base, with 14 bases between them. CDR1 MNHEY and CDR2 SVGAGI come from the germline V gene. What was sequenced was PBMCs or T cells enriched from blood (not recorded which). The rearrangement joins TRBV6-5 to TRBJ1-2; TRBD1 might be the D (6 bases). This receptor was taken from a man between 25 and 39 years old who had recovered from COVID-19. CDR3 sequence reads: CASSQQGRGNYGYTF. DNA for the CDR3: TGTGCCAGCAGTCAACAGGGTAGGGGTAACTATGGCTACACCTTC.